This T cell receptor beta chain was sequenced for a study of tumor and adjacent non-tumor tissue in lung cancer. Study at large: Patients comprised 12 adenocarcinoma, 2 squamous cell carcinoma and 1 small cell lung cancer. Study-level results: Normal lung showed higher cumulative top 100 clone frequency than tumor. Compared with tumor, normal lung showed significantly lower TCR diversity.

This clonotype was picked up one time. What it recognizes is unknown. An end of the junction differs from the germline gene, which may be a read error. The CDR3 is 14 amino acids. From germline, CDR1 is MNHNS and CDR2 SASEGT. No cell sorting was done before RNA was extracted from the tissue. Three rounds of nested PCR, following a modified ARM-PCR protocol, produced the TCRbeta library. TCRdb re-called the multiplex PCR reads through MiXCR, storing one row per CDR3 protein. The sample lists tens of thousands of distinct CDR3 sequences; 72% were seen once. The clonotype comes from a woman aged 40 to 49 with non-small cell lung cancer. This chain connects TRBV6-1 to TRBJ2-6; D is possibly TRBD2 (5 bases). The sequenced sample consisted of lung tumor tissue. The CDR3 protein is CANSAGSWANVLTF. The CDR3 nucleotides read TGTGCCAATAGTGCGGGCTCTTGGGCCAACGTCCTGACTTTC.